The source of this T cell receptor (beta chain) is a study of OX40 agonist ivuxolimab in advanced cancers. Looked up from germline, CDR1 is PRHDT and CDR2 is FYEKMQ (reference sequence). V gave up 1 base and J gave up 5 bases, with 13 bases separating them. CDR3 length equals 15 residues. Profiling relied on immunoSEQ multiplex PCR, and the TCRdb table lists in-frame clones only, not all of them. The sample consists of nearly 60,000 clones, 88% of them appearing once. Sequenced here: CD4+ or CD8+ T cells sorted from blood, sampled in a trial of the OX40 agonist ivuxolimab. V gene TRBV13 combines with J gene TRBJ2-3; a weak D match, TRBD2 (6 bases). The sequence was collected from an adult with an advanced solid tumor such as melanoma, head and neck, liver or kidney cancer. CDR3 residues: CASSLVTGAGDTQYF. The CDR3 coding sequence is TGTGCCAGCAGCTTAGTCACGGGAGCCGGAGATACGCAGTATTTT.